The 6 T cell receptor beta chains listed next were all sequenced from one sample in a study of PD-L1 blockade in urothelial cancer. Time point denoted: pretreatment peripheral blood. Assay: immunoSEQ multiplex PCR; the TCRdb copy retains only in-frame clones and omits some. The sample contains tens of thousands of clones, about four fifths of which appear only once. Sequences were derived from PBMCs, sampled around atezolizumab (anti-PD-L1) treatment. Every receptor here comes from a man aged 55 to 70 with urothelial cancer.

The V gene is TRBV5-6, the J gene TRBJ2-7, with TRBD1 identical over 10 bases. V was pared by 0 bases and J by 7 bases, with 1 base of the junction left unmatched. Germline V lookup: CDR1 SGHDT, CDR2 YYEEEE. This CDR3 has 13 amino acids. The CDR3 spells CASSLEDRGEQYF. For the CDR3, the DNA is TGTGCCAGCAGCTTGGAGGACAGGGGGGAGCAGTACTTC.

The gene calls are TRBV5-5 and TRBJ1-2, with D uncertain. The ends were cut back, 1 base at V and 2 bases at J, with 9 bases in the middle. Looked up from germline, CDR1 is SGHKS and CDR2 is YYEKEE (reference sequence). The CDR3 spans 14 residues. CDR3 sequence: CASSLNSPNYGYTF. CDR3 DNA: TGTGCCAGCAGCTTGAACAGTCCCAACTATGGCTACACCTTC. The complete variable domain, with remaining parts taken from reference TRBV5-5 and TRBJ1-2, reads DAGVTQSPTHLIKTRGQQVTLRCSPISGHKSVSWYQQVLGQGPQFIFQYYEKEERGRGNFPDRFSARQFPNYSSELNVNALLLGDSALYLCASSLNSPNYGYTFGSGTRLTVV.

This clone came up once. This chain uses TRBV5-1 with TRBJ2-7; D possibly corresponds to TRBD2 (6 bases). V was clipped by 4 bases and J by 6 bases, with 20 bases between them. From germline, CDR1 is SGHRS and CDR2 YFSETQ. The CDR3 contains 15 residues. The CDR3 DNA reads as TGCGCCAGCAGCCTCCGGGACCCAGGGCGGGGCGAGCAGTACTTC. Residues: CASSLRDPGRGEQYF.

CDR3 sequence: CASSPGTGGETQYF. CDR3 coding DNA: TGCGCCAGCAGCCCCGGTACGGGTGGGGAGACCCAGTACTTC. The V and J genes are TRBV5-1 and TRBJ2-5; D not resolved. Germline loops: CDR1 SGHRS, CDR2 YFSETQ. The CDR3 length is 14 residues. Trimming removed 4 bases from V and 5 bases from J, with 15 bases in between.

The chain combines TRBV7-2 with TRBJ1-6, with a weak D call TRBD1 (5 bases). Germline V lookup: CDR1 SGHTA, CDR2 FQGNSA. The length of the CDR3 is 15 residues. Trimming took off 1 base at V and 10 bases at J, with 14 bases between the two ends. The CDR3: CASSLDGGAGSPLHF. CDR3 nucleotides: TGTGCCAGCAGCTTAGATGGTGGGGCGGGATCACCCCTCCACTTT.

The V and J genes are TRBV21-1 and TRBJ2-7; the D call TRBD2 from the table was never checked on the DNA. TRBV21-1 is flagged as a pseudogene. The CDR3 is 17 residues long. The DNA of the CDR3 is TGTGCCAGCAGCAAAAAGCCTAGCGGGGAGAAGGCGAGCGAGCAGTACTTC. It is translated as CASSKKPSGEKASEQYF.